This T cell receptor beta chain was captured in a study of T cell repertoires in cytomegalovirus infection (dated by TCRdb to the late 2010s). For the study in its entirety: Peptide stimulations targeted recently identified HLA-C-restricted CMV epitopes, whose presentation resists viral immunomodulation, together with well-studied HLA-B-restricted epitopes. Because public TCR beta signatures pointed to carriage of CMV infection together with the matching HLA type, the HLA type of each donor mattered for the analysis.

In the paper's terms, the treatment or condition label means: in vitro stimulation with specific CMV peptide epitopes to enrich CMV-specific T cells. Including cysteine and phenylalanine, the CDR3 has 14 amino acids. The DNA shown is the 42-base CDR3, in frame from base 1. The germline V gene supplies CDR1 SGHVS and CDR2 FNYEAQ. The junction shows trimming of 6 bases on V and 6 bases on J, plus 14 bases between the germline ends. Overall study outcomes, separate from this receptor: Carriers of CMV infection plus the relevant HLA type were discriminated by the cumulative frequency of public TCR beta family members in the study cohort and in an independent approximately 350-donor cohort. The ex vivo response was dominated by HLA-C-restricted CMV-specific TCR beta clonotypes, which also provided the single most frequent clonotype in two of eight donors.

The table lists this clonotype with many counts. The antigen this receptor binds is unknown. There are no base qualities to consult, and no much larger clone falls within one base. Sequencing was performed on an Illumina HiSeq 1500. TCRdb handled the public reads itself, with Q25 trimming in fastp and clone calling in MiXCR, and kept productive beta chains. When rows share a CDR3 protein, they turn into one entry using the most common DNA and genes. The sample has around 900,000 distinct CDR3 sequences on record, 31% of them singletons. The top ten clones comprise about an eighth of the sample. This chain joins TRBV7-6 to TRBJ1-4; the D region possibly corresponds to TRBD1 (6 bases align). Here the sequenced sample was cultured CD8+ T cells from PBMCs, taken from culture after CMV antigen stimulation. The source of this sequence is a human donor in good health (CMV status not recorded). Some clones in this sample may be carry-over from other donors' samples. The DNA sequence is given as TGTGCCAGCAGGTCACAGGGAGGTTATGAAAAACTGTTTTTT. Its coded protein is CASRSQGGYEKLFF. Outside the CDR3, residues come from the reference TRBV7-6 and TRBJ1-4 proteins, so the full variable domain is: GAGVSQSPRYKVTKRGQDVALRCDPISGHVSLYWYRQALGQGPEFLTYFNYEAQQDKSGLPNDRFSAERPEGSISTLTIQRTEQRDSAMYRCASRSQGGYEKLFFGSGTQLSVL.